This T cell receptor (beta chain) was identified in a study of cytotoxic CD8 clonotypes in ibrutinib-treated CLL. Study-wide context: Samples averaged 255,043 productive templates and just under 95,000 productive rearrangements.

This clone is a singleton in its sample. Its antigen is unidentified. Its ends do not fully match the called genes, so a read error is possible. General observations from the study: Baseline levels were approached again at progression, after clonality had risen at ibrutinib response. Private clonotypes, not public ones, expanded at ibrutinib response.

PBMCs that had been cryopreserved were the source of roughly 2 micrograms of genomic DNA for TCR beta libraries. TCRdb keeps only in-frame clones here, not all; method: immunoSEQ multiplex PCR. The repertoire has some 160,000 clones, approximately 77% of them found once; the top ten carry over 2%. CDR1 and CDR2 (germline): MDHEN, SYDVKM. This CDR3 comprises 12 residues. The chain combines TRBV28 with TRBJ1-2, with no clear D. This clonotype was sampled from a human donor with chronic lymphocytic leukemia. The starting material was PBMCs, obtained after 12 months of ibrutinib treatment. CDR3 coding DNA: TGTGCCAGCAGTTCCGGTGTAGGACGGACCCCCTTC. Translating it yields CASSSGVGRTPF.